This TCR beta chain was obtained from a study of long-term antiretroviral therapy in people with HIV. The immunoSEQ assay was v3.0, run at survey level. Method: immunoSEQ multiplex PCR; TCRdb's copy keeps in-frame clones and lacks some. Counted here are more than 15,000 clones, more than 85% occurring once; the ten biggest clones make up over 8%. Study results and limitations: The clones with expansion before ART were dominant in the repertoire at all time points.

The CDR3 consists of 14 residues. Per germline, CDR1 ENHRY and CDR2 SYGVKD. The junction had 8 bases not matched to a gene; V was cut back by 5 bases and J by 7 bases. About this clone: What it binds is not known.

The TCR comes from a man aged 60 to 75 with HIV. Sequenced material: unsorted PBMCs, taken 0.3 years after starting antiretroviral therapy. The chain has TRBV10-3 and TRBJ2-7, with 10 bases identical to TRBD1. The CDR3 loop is CAISLPTGGREQYF. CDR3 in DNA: TGTGCCATCAGTCTACCGACAGGGGGCCGGGAGCAGTACTTC.